This T cell receptor beta chain was captured by sequencing in a study of blood T cell repertoires in COVID-19. Study at large: Acute-phase and convalescent COVID-19 samples originated in the United States, Italy and Spain.

How the authors handled the data: Estimation of nucleated cell counts was performed using reference gene primer amplification. The method was immunoSEQ multiplex PCR; TCRdb's version includes in-frame clones alone and lacks a portion of them. Clone size and the V and J calls come from that table; the DNA yielded D and trimming. The table includes approximately 180,000 clones, approximately 85% detected once. This CDR3 region has 15 residues. Germline-derived CDR1 and CDR2 are SGHAT and FQNNGV. V lost 0 bases to trimming and J lost 4 bases, with 13 bases between them. The chain employs TRBV11-2 and TRBJ2-7, with TRBD2 as a possible D gene (6 bases). The sample taken for sequencing was peripheral blood. The TCR was taken from a woman aged 80 or over with acute or convalescent COVID-19. CDR3 region: CASSLDGVAGYEQYF. CDR3 coding DNA: TGTGCCAGCAGCTTAGATGGCGTTGCGGGGTACGAGCAGTACTTC.